The 28 T cell receptor beta chains reported below all come from one sample, sequenced in a study of T cells in Graves' hyperthyroidism and ophthalmopathy. RNA transcripts yielded amplified TCR beta CDR3 regions. TCR CDR3 underwent first-round RT-PCR with the HTBI primer set. TCRdb re-called the multiplex PCR reads through MiXCR, storing one row per CDR3 protein. The table lists 800,000 or so distinct CDR3 sequences, roughly 40% of them singletons. Specimen: blood. All receptors come from a man aged 18 to 29 with Graves' hyperthyroidism.

This clonotype was detected only once. The V call is TRBV11-2, the J call TRBJ1-1, with no clear D. CDR3 size: 13 residues. Germline CDR1 SGHAT, CDR2 FQNNGV. Trimming pared 3 bases from V and 10 bases from J, leaving 15 bases between. The CDR3 nucleotides read TGTGCCAGCAGCTTCGGGCCAACTCGCGGAGCTTTCTTT. Encoded protein: CASSFGPTRGAFF.

This chain connects TRBV2 to TRBJ1-1; a possible D gene is TRBD1 (6 bases). Trimming shortened V by 8 bases and J by 5 bases, and 21 bases separated the two germline ends. This CDR3 spans 15 amino acids. In germline, CDR1 is SNHLY, CDR2 FYNNEI. CDR3 amino acids: CASPSWKGDRTEAFF. The CDR3 nucleotides read TGTGCCAGCCCTTCTTGGAAGGGTGACAGGACTGAAGCTTTCTTT.

This clonotype was recorded at least ten times. The chain couples TRBV4-3 to TRBJ2-7, with D perhaps matching TRBD2 (5 bases). Trimming left V 5 bases short and J 0 bases short, with 14 bases between. Germline V gives CDR1 LGHNA, CDR2 YSLEER. CDR3 length: 15 amino acids. Written as DNA, the CDR3 is TGCGCCAGCAGCGGTGGACTGCCTAGCTCCTACGAGCAGTACTTC. Translating it yields CASSGGLPSSYEQYF.

The table lists this clonotype with a few counts. The rearrangement links TRBV25-1 to TRBJ2-2, with D perhaps matching TRBD1 (6 bases). Trimming stripped 6 bases from V and 5 bases from J, with 10 bases between. Germline CDR1 reads MGHDK; CDR2 reads SYGVNS. This CDR3 spans 13 amino acids. CDR3 protein: CASRGDRTGELFF. CDR3 bases: TGTGCCAGCAGAGGCGACAGGACCGGGGAGCTGTTTTTT.

This clonotype was picked up many times. The rearrangement uses TRBV7-2 and TRBJ2-5; D is unresolved. V lost 2 bases and J lost 10, with 8 bases in between. Per germline, CDR1 SGHTA and CDR2 FQGNSA. This CDR3 is 11 amino acids long. The CDR3 DNA reads as TGTGCCAGCAGCTTAACGATCGACCAGTACTTC. This sequence encodes CASSLTIDQYF.

This clonotype was counted between two and nine times. This chain uses TRBV10-3 with TRBJ1-1; possibly TRBD1 for D (5 bases). The ends were cut back, 10 bases at V and 4 bases at J, with 22 bases in the middle. This CDR3 contains 15 residues. The germline V gene encodes CDR1 ENHRY and CDR2 SYGVKD. The CDR3 DNA is TGTGCCACCCAGGGAGGAGCGGCCGGTAGCACTGAAGCTTTCTTT. Translating it yields CATQGGAAGSTEAFF.

This clonotype occurred many times. The V call is TRBV11-2, the J call TRBJ1-1; 9 positions match TRBD1. The trim removed 3 bases at V and 12 bases at J, leaving 5 bases unmatched. CDR3 length: 12 residues. Germline CDR1 SGHAT, CDR2 FQNNGV. The CDR3 spells CASSFGTGMPFF. The CDR3 nucleotides read TGTGCCAGCAGCTTTGGGACAGGGATGCCTTTCTTT.

There are many counts of this clonotype. This CDR3 reads CASSLFRGDNQPQHF. CDR3 nucleotides: TGTGCCAGCAGCTTATTTAGGGGAGACAATCAGCCCCAGCATTTT. This chain links TRBV7-2 with TRBJ1-5, with D possibly being TRBD1 (5 bases). Germline V CDR1 and CDR2: SGHTA, FQGNSA. Trimming shortened V by 2 bases and J by 3 bases, and 11 bases separated the two germline ends. This CDR3 spans 15 amino acids.

This clonotype has just a few counts. The gene calls are TRBV3-1 and TRBJ1-2; D gene ambiguous. CDR3 length: 13 residues. The germline V and J ends were trimmed by 4 bases and 2 bases, with 8 bases remaining between them. Germline V lookup: CDR1 LGHDT, CDR2 YNNKEL (reference sequence). CDR3 bases: TGTGCCAGCAGCCTGAACAACAACTATGGCTACACCTTC. Translating it yields CASSLNNNYGYTF.

The V and J genes are TRBV19 and TRBJ2-2, with D possibly being TRBD2 (5 bases). The CDR3 runs 15 residues. The germline V gene encodes CDR1 LNHDA and CDR2 SQIVND (reference sequence). The V end lost 7 bases, the J end lost 4 bases, and 16 bases lay between the germline ends. CDR3 region: CASTPLGVSTGELFF. The CDR3 coding sequence is TGTGCCAGTACCCCGTTGGGAGTAAGCACCGGGGAGCTGTTTTTT.

The sample holds a few counts of this clonotype. The chain links TRBV10-3 to TRBJ2-7, with D possibly being TRBD1 (7 bases). V was shortened by 10 bases and J by 0 bases, with 22 bases between the two germline ends. The CDR3 consists of 16 residues. The germline V gene encodes CDR1 ENHRY and CDR2 SYGVKD. The DNA of the CDR3 is TGTGCCAGCAGCAAAGGGGGGACAGTGAACTCCTACGAGCAGTACTTC. Amino acids: CASSKGGTVNSYEQYF.

The chain carries TRBV29-1 and TRBJ1-5; D might be TRBD1 (5 bases). The CDR3 covers 13 residues. Germline V lookup: CDR1 SQVTM, CDR2 ANQGSEA. CDR3 amino acids: CSEWGPLNQPQHF. Here the CDR3 DNA reads TGCAGTGAATGGGGACCCCTCAATCAGCCCCAGCATTTT.

Written as DNA, the CDR3 is TGTGCCAGCAGCTCAACCAGGCAGGGTGACTTTACTGAAGCTTTCTTT. This codes for CASSSTRQGDFTEAFF. This sequence joins TRBV7-9 and TRBJ1-1, with D tentatively TRBD1 (5 bases). The CDR3 has 16 amino acids. V lost 4 bases to trimming and J lost 5 bases, with 20 bases between them. CDR1 and CDR2 (germline): SEHNR, FQNEAQ (reference sequence). Based on the CDR3 plus reference TRBV7-9 and TRBJ1-1, the full variable domain is DTGVSQNPRHKITKRGQNVTFRCDPISEHNRLYWYRQTLGQGPEFLTYFQNEAQLEKSRLLSDRFSAERPKGSFSTLEIQRTEQGDSAMYLCASSSTRQGDFTEAFFGQGTRLTVV.

The chain combines TRBV29-1 with TRBJ1-1, with D uncertain. This CDR3 region has 13 residues. The V gene's germline CDR1 is SQVTM and CDR2 ANQGSEA. V was pared by 8 bases and J by 4 bases, with 17 bases between. Here the CDR3 DNA reads TGCAGCCACTCGGAAGATGAGGGCACTGAAGCTTTCTTT. This sequence encodes CSHSEDEGTEAFF.

This clonotype was observed a handful of times. V gene TRBV7-3 combines with J gene TRBJ2-3, with D tentatively TRBD2 (6 bases). The germline V gene encodes CDR1 SGHTA and CDR2 FQGTGA. The CDR3 spans 15 residues. V dropped 2 bases and J dropped 2 bases, with 11 bases sitting between them. The CDR3 sequence is CASSLSSEPTDTQYF. In DNA form, the CDR3 reads TGTGCCAGCAGCTTATCTAGCGAACCCACAGATACGCAGTATTTT. Filled out from reference TRBV7-3 and TRBJ2-3, the complete variable domain reads GAGVSQTPSNKVTEKGKYVELRCDPISGHTALYWYRQSLGQGPEFLIYFQGTGAADDSGLPNDRFFAVRPEGSVSTLKIQRTERGDSAVYLCASSLSSEPTDTQYFGPGTRLTVL.

This clonotype was seen ten or more times. The J gene is TRBJ1-4, the V gene TRBV29-1; weak D call: TRBD1 (5 bases). CDR1 is SQVTM, CDR2 ANQGSEA, per germline. This CDR3 has 13 residues. Trimming pared 7 bases from V and 4 bases from J, leaving 13 bases between. CDR3 residues: CSASETVNEKLFF. In DNA form, the CDR3 reads TGCAGCGCCTCTGAGACAGTTAATGAAAAACTGTTTTTT.

The sample holds one count of this clonotype. It may be a read error: a sequence one base away is much more abundant. The V call is TRBV7-2, the J call TRBJ1-1; unclear D gene. The CDR3 is made up of 11 amino acids. V shed 8 bases and J shed 8 bases, with 12 bases lying between them. Germline-derived CDR1 and CDR2 are SGHTA and FQGNSA. CDR3 amino acids: CASGRVGEAFF. CDR3 nucleotides: TGTGCCAGCGGCCGCGTAGGGGAAGCTTTCTTT.

This clonotype has at least ten counts. The chain combines TRBV7-8 with TRBJ1-3; unclear D gene. From germline, CDR1 is SGHVS and CDR2 FQNEAQ. Trimming removed 0 bases at V and 8 bases at J, with 5 bases between. The CDR3 is 12 amino acids. The CDR3 DNA reads as TGTGCCAGCAGCTTAGCCCGTGACACCATATATTTT. Translated, it gives CASSLARDTIYF. Full variable domain (outside the CDR3, taken from reference TRBV7-8 and TRBJ1-3): GAGVSQSPRYKVAKRGQDVALRCDPISGHVSLFWYQQALGQGPEFLTYFQNEAQLDKSGLPSDRFFAERPEGSVSTLKIQRTQQEDSAVYLCASSLARDTIYFGEGSWLTVV.

The chain combines TRBV20-1 with TRBJ1-1; 7 bases align to TRBD1. Germline CDR1 and CDR2: DFQATT and SNEGSKA (reference sequence). The CDR3 loop spans 14 amino acids. Germline trimming cut 6 bases from V and 9 bases from J; bases unmatched to any gene: 16. CDR3: CSASGTEGTDKAFF. Written as DNA, the CDR3 is TGCAGTGCCAGCGGGACAGAGGGTACGGATAAAGCTTTCTTT.

About this clonotype: A much larger clone lies a single base off, so this may be a read error. The chain is built from TRBV2 and TRBJ1-1; D is unclear. CDR1 is SNHLY and CDR2 is FYNNEI in the germline V gene. The CDR3 length is 15 residues. The CDR3 DNA reads TGTGCCAGCAGTGATATAGAAACGGGGTGGACTGAAGCTTCCTTT. This translates into CASSDIETGWTEASF.

This clonotype has only one observation. The J gene is TRBJ1-4, the V gene TRBV15; D not resolved. Trimming cost V 1 base and J 0 bases, with 6 bases left between them. This CDR3 spans 15 amino acids. Germline V CDR1 and CDR2: LNHNV, YYDKDF (reference sequence). The CDR3 region is CATSRGTATNEKLFF. The CDR3 coding sequence is TGTGCCACCAGCAGAGGGACCGCAACTAATGAAAAACTGTTTTTT.

This clonotype was recorded many times. The chain recombines TRBV7-3 with TRBJ2-6; TRBD2 matches at 9 bases. The CDR3 is 18 residues long. V trimming: 5 bases; J trimming: 2 bases; junction bases outside the gene matches: 10. CDR1 is SGHTA, CDR2 FQGTGA, per germline. CDR3 sequence (DNA): TGTGCCAGCAGCAATAGCGGGAGCTTTTTGGCTGGGGCCAACGTCCTGACTTTC. This translates into CASSNSGSFLAGANVLTF. Together with reference TRBV7-3 and TRBJ2-6, the CDR3 gives the full variable domain: GAGVSQTPSNKVTEKGKYVELRCDPISGHTALYWYRQSLGQGPEFLIYFQGTGAADDSGLPNDRFFAVRPEGSVSTLKIQRTERGDSAVYLCASSNSGSFLAGANVLTFGAGSRLTVL.

This clonotype has just a few counts. The chain has TRBV10-3 and TRBJ1-2, with D possibly being TRBD1 (5 bases). V was trimmed by 4 bases and J by 4 bases, leaving 7 bases between them. Per the germline V gene, CDR1 is ENHRY and CDR2 is SYGVKD. This CDR3 contains 12 residues. CDR3 nucleotides: TGTGCCATCAGTGTCGGGGGCTATGGCTACACCTTC. Its protein is CAISVGGYGYTF.

The V gene is TRBV7-9, the J gene TRBJ1-2; TRBD1 aligns across 12 bases. Per the germline V gene, CDR1 is SEHNR and CDR2 is FQNEAQ (reference sequence). The junction had 9 bases not matched to a gene; V was cut back by 0 bases and J by 4 bases. This CDR3 spans 18 amino acids. CDR3 residues: CASSLARDRGLLGYGYTF. The CDR3, as DNA: TGTGCCAGCAGCTTAGCGCGGGACAGGGGGCTTCTGGGCTATGGCTACACCTTC.

V is TRBV6-1 and J is TRBJ1-5; D might be TRBD1 (6 bases). The ends were cut back, 7 bases at V and 4 bases at J, with 8 bases in the middle. CDR1 is MNHNS, CDR2 SASEGT, per germline. The CDR3 is 12 residues long. The CDR3 protein is CASKTGNQPQHF. The CDR3 nucleotides read TGTGCCAGCAAAACAGGGAATCAGCCCCAGCATTTT.

This chain uses TRBV5-1 with TRBJ2-5; 8 nucleotides agree with TRBD2. This CDR3 region has 13 residues. Germline V gene sequence: CDR1 SGHRS, CDR2 YFSETQ. Trimming at V came to 6 bases and at J to 5 bases, leaving 6 bases not matched to a gene. Here the CDR3 reads CASNSGGPETQYF. CDR3 DNA: TGCGCCAGCAACTCGGGGGGGCCTGAGACCCAGTACTTC.

This clonotype was seen repeatedly, ten times or more. At one end the junction does not follow the germline gene, possibly because of a read error. This chain links TRBV10-3 with TRBJ2-7; no clear D. CDR1 is ENHRY and CDR2 is SYGVKD in the germline V gene. There are 11 residues in the CDR3. The CDR3 coding sequence is TGTGCCATTAGTGAGGCGCACGAGCAGTACTTC. It translates to CAISEAHEQYF.

This clonotype was observed a few times. The chain carries TRBV20-1 and TRBJ2-7, with TRBD1 matching 7 bases. V trimming: 6 bases; J trimming: 6 bases; junction bases outside the gene matches: 14. This CDR3 spans 14 amino acids. The V gene's germline CDR1 is DFQATT and CDR2 SNEGSKA (reference sequence). The DNA of the CDR3 is TGCAGTGCCGCCCAGGGGGTGCAGGGAATCGAGCAGTACTTC. Its protein is CSAAQGVQGIEQYF.